Below, 8 T cell receptor beta chains from the same sample are listed, as sequenced in a study of cytomegalovirus exposure and HLA in healthy donors. In the PCR, 60 Vbeta and 13 Jbeta primers were used. Measured with immunoSEQ multiplex PCR; TCRdb has only the in-frame clones, and not every one. The table shows about 200,000 clones, with around nine tenths occurring only once. Material: PBMCs. These receptors all stem from a woman younger than 45 in good health and CMV-seronegative.

This chain connects TRBV2 to TRBJ2-2, with TRBD2 as a possible D gene (7 bases). The CDR3 is 15 amino acids. Germline CDR1 and CDR2: SNHLY and FYNNEI. Between the trimmed V and J ends, which lost 7 bases and 4 bases, there was a span of 16 bases. This CDR3 is CASNLGGQGTGELFF. The CDR3 DNA sequence: TGTGCCAGCAATCTCGGGGGGCAGGGCACCGGGGAGCTGTTTTTT.

J is TRBJ1-2 and V is TRBV28, with a possible D match to TRBD1 (5 bases). The CDR3 has 13 residues. CDR1 MDHEN and CDR2 SYDVKM come from the germline V gene. V was cut by 7 bases and J by 4 bases, with 13 bases left in between. CDR3 region: CASTPAGLYGYTF. The DNA for the CDR3 is TGTGCCAGCACGCCCGCAGGGCTCTATGGCTACACCTTC.

The table lists this clone with a few counts. The sample contains more than one DNA sequence encoding this CDR3. The V and J genes are TRBV6-1 and TRBJ1-2; TRBD1 matches 10 bases. This CDR3 contains 14 residues. CDR1 is MNHNS and CDR2 is SASEGT in the germline V gene. Trimming took 1 base from V and 8 from J; bases not matched to a gene: 4. CDR3 bases: TGTGCCAGCAGTGAAGTCGGACAGGGGGGAGGCTACACCTTC. This translates into CASSEVGQGGGYTF.

This chain joins TRBV7-2 and TRBJ2-7, with 15 bases that match TRBD2. V lost 5 bases to trimming and J lost 0 bases; unmatched junction nucleotides: 8. CDR3 length: 18 residues. CDR1 and CDR2 from the germline V gene are SGHTA and FQGNSA. For the CDR3, the DNA is TGTGCCAGCAGCACGGGACTAGCGGGAGGTTTTTACTCCTACGAGCAGTACTTC. This sequence encodes CASSTGLAGGFYSYEQYF.

The rearrangement joins TRBV2 to TRBJ1-4, with TRBD1 as a possible D gene (5 bases). V lost 4 bases and J lost 3, with 12 bases in between. From germline, CDR1 is SNHLY and CDR2 FYNNEI. This CDR3 is 15 amino acids long. The chain's CDR3 is CASSGSGFANEKLFF. The CDR3 DNA follows: TGTGCCAGCAGTGGGTCAGGGTTCGCTAATGAAAAACTGTTTTTT.

The chain joins TRBV28 to TRBJ1-1, with D possibly matching TRBD1 (5 bases). Germline CDR1 is MDHEN and CDR2 is SYDVKM. The CDR3 length is 15 residues. V shed 5 bases and J shed 0 bases, with 13 bases lying between them. The CDR3 is CASSPQTALNTEAFF. DNA of the CDR3: TGTGCCAGCAGTCCACAGACAGCGCTGAACACTGAAGCTTTCTTT.

The CDR3 region is CASSYRRGRDEQFF. The CDR3 nucleotides read TGTGCCAGCAGTTACCGGCGTGGCCGGGATGAGCAGTTCTTC. The chain couples TRBV6-5 to TRBJ2-1, with D unclear. This CDR3 region has 14 residues. CDR1 is MNHEY and CDR2 is SVGAGI in the germline V gene. V gave up 2 bases and J gave up 8 bases, with 13 bases separating them.

In DNA, the CDR3 is TGTGCCATCAGTGACCCAGGACACTCCTACGAGCAGTACTTC. Translation: CAISDPGHSYEQYF. This chain connects TRBV10-3 to TRBJ2-7; D may be TRBD1 (5 bases). Per the germline V gene, CDR1 is ENHRY and CDR2 is SYGVKD. The CDR3 has 14 residues. Trimming stripped 3 bases from V and 0 bases from J, with 9 bases between.